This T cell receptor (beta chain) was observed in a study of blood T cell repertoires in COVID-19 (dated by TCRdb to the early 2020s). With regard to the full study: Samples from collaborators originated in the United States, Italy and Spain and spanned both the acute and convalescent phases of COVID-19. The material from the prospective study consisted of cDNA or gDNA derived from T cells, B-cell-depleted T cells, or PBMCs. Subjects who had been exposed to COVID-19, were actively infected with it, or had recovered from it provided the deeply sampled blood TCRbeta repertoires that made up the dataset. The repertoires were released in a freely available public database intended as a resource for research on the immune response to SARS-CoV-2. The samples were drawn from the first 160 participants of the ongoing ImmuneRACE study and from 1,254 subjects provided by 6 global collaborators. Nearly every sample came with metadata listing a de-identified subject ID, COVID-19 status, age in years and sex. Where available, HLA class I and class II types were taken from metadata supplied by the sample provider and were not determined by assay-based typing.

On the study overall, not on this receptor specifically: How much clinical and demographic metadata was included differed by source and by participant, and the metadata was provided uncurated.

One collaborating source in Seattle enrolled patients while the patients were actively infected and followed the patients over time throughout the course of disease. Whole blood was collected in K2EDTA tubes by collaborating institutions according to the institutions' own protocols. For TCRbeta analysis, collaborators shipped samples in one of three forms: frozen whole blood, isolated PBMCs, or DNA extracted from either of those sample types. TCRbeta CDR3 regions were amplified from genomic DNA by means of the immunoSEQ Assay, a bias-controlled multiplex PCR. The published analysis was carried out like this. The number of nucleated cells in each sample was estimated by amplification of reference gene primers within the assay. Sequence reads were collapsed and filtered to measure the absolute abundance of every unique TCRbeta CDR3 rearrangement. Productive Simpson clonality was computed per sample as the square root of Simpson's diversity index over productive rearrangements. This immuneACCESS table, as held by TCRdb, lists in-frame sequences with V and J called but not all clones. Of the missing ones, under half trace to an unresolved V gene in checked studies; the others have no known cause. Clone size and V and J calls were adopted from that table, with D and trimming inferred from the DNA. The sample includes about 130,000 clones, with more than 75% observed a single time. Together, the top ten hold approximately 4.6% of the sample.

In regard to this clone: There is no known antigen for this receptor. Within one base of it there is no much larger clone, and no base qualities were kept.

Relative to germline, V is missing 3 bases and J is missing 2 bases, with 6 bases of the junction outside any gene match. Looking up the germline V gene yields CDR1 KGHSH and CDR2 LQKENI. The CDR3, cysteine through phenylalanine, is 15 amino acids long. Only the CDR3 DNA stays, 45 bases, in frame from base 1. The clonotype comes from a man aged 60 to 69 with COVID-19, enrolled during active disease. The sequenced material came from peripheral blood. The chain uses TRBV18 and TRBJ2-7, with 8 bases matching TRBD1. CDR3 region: CASSPSRDRTYEQYF. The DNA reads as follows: TGTGCCAGCTCACCCTCCCGGGACAGGACCTACGAGCAGTACTTC.